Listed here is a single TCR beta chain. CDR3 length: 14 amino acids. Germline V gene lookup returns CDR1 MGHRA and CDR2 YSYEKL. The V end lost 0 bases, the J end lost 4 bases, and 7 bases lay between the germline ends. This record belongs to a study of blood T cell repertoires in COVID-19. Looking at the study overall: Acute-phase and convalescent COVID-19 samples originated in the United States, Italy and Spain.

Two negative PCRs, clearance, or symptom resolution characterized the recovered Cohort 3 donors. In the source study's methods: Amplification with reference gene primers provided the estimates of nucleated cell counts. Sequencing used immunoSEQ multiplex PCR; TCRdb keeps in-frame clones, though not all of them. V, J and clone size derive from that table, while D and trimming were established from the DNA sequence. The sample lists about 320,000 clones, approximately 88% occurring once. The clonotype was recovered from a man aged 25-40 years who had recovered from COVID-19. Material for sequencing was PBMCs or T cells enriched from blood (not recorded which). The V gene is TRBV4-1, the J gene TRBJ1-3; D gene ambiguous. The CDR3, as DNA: TGCGCCAGCAGCCAAGAAAGCGAGGGAAACACCATATATTTT. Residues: CASSQESEGNTIYF.